Described below is a single TCR beta chain sequence and its context. The entry originates in a study of tumor and adjacent non-tumor tissue in lung cancer. TCRbeta libraries were built with three rounds of nested PCR, modified from ARM-PCR. TCRdb re-called the multiplex PCR reads with MiXCR, one entry per CDR3 protein. The table shows about 110,000 distinct CDR3 sequences, with about 80% occurring only once. The CDR3 consists of 17 residues. Germline CDR1 is MNHEY and CDR2 is SVGEGT. V was cut by 5 bases and J by 15 bases, with 33 bases left in between. No cell sorting was done before RNA was extracted from the tissue.

The sequencing sample was made of lung tumor tissue. V gene TRBV6-2 or TRBV6-3 combines with J gene TRBJ2-3; D may be TRBD1 (6 bases). The receptor was isolated from a man in his sixties or seventies with non-small cell lung cancer. The CDR3: CASSTGSGQPSTDTRYF. The CDR3, as DNA: TGTGCCAGCAGTACGGGATCAGGACAGCCTAGCACAGATACGCGATATTTT.